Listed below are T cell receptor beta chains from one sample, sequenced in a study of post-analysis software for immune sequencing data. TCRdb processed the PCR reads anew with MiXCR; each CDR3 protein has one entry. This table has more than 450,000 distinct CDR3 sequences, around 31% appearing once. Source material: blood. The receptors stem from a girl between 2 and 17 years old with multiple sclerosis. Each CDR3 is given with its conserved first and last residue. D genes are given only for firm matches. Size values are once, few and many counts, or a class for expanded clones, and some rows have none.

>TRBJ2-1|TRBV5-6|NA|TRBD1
TGTGCCAGCAGCTTTCCCGGGACAGCTTACAATGAGCAGTTCTTC
CASSFPGTAYNEQFF
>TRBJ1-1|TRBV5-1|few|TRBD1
TGCGCCAGCAGCTGGAGAGGGGGCGGGAACACTGAAGCTTTCTTT
CASSWRGGGNTEAFF
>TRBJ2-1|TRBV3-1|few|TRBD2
TGTGCCAGCAGCCCTTCTAGCGGGGGGGCCGGCAATGAGCAGTTCTTC
CASSPSSGGAGNEQFF
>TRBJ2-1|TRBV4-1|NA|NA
TGCGCCAGCAGCCAAATAAGGGGCGCGCAGGACGAGCAGTTCTTC
CASSQIRGAQDEQFF
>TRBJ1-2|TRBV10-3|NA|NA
TGTGCCATCAGTGAGTCTCAGGGCTACACCTTC
CAISESQGYTF
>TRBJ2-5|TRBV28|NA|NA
TGTGCCAGCAGTCCGCGGGGCCGCATAGAGACCCAGTACTTC
CASSPRGRIETQYF
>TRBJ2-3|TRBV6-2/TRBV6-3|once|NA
TGTGCCAGCAGTTACTCCGGGACCTTTCGGTATTTT
CASSYSGTFRYF
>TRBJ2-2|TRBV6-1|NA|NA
TGTGCCGGGGAGGCTGCGGACACCGGGGAGCTGTTTTTT
CAGEAADTGELFF
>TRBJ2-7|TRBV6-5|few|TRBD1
TGTGCCAGCAAGAAGACAGGGGGCTACGAGCAGTACTTC
CASKKTGGYEQYF
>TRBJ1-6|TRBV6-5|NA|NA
TGTGCCAGCAGTAGGGTCTCCTATAATTCACCCCCCCACTTT
CASSRVSYNSPPHF
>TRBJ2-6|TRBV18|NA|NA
TGTGCCAGCTCACCATTAGCGCTTCCTCAAGCGACTGGGGCCAACGTCCTGACTTTC
CASSPLALPQATGANVLTF
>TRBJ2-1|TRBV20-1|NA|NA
TGCAGCTCTAGGGGGGGCGCGAGTAATGAGCAGTTCTTC
CSSRGGASNEQFF
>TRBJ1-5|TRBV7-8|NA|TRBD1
TGTGCCAGCAGCTTAGAGGGCAGGGGGCTTTATCAGCCCCAGCATTTT
CASSLEGRGLYQPQHF
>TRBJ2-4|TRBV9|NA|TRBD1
TGTGCCAGCAGCCCCCGAAAGGGGGCGCTTCATGAAAACATTCAGTACTTC
CASSPRKGALHENIQYF
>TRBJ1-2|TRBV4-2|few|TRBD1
TGTGCCAGCAGCCAAGCCCGGACAGGCCCTAAAGCTAACTATGGCTACACCTTC
CASSQARTGPKANYGYTF
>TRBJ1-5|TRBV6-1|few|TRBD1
TGTGCCAGCGGAATGACAGGGATGGACAATCAGCCCCAGCATTTT
CASGMTGMDNQPQHF
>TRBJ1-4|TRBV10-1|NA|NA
TGCGCCAGCAGTGAAGGTGGACGGGAAAAACTGTTTTTT
CASSEGGREKLFF
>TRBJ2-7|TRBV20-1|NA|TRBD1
TGCAGTGCAAGCGCCGGGACAGGGCCCTACGAGCAGTACTTC
CSASAGTGPYEQYF
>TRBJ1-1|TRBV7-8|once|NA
TGTGCCAGCAGCTTAAATGGGGGGGGAAACACTGAAGCTTTCTTT
CASSLNGGGNTEAFF
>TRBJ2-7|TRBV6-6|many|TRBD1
TGTGCCAGCAGACCCTCGGGACAGGGGTTCTACGAGCAGTACTTC
CASRPSGQGFYEQYF
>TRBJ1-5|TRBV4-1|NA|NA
TGCGCCAGCAGCCTGGACAGTAGAGATCAGCCCCAGCATTTT
CASSLDSRDQPQHF
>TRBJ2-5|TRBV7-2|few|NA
TGTGCCAGCAGCCGGATGGGACTTTTCAGACAAGAGACCCAGTACTTC
CASSRMGLFRQETQYF
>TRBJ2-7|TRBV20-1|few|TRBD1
TGCAGTGCTAGAAGCCCTATACCGCTCCGACAGGGGGAGGGCTCCTACGAGCAGTACTTC
CSARSPIPLRQGEGSYEQYF
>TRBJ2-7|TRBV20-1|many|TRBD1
TGCAGTGCTAGTGACAGGGACTACGAGCAGTACTTC
CSASDRDYEQYF
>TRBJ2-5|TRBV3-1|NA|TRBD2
TGTGCCAGCAGCCCTGATCTAGCGGGGGTTCGTGGAGAGACCCAGTACTTC
CASSPDLAGVRGETQYF
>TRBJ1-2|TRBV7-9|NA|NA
TGTGCCAGCAGCTTAGCGCAGGGCAGTAACGGCTACACCTTC
CASSLAQGSNGYTF
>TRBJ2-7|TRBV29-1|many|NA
TGCAGCGTTGTGATTAGCTCCTACGAGCAGTACTTC
CSVVISSYEQYF
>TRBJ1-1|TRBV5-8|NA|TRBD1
TGTGCCAGCAGCTTAGAACAGGGGGTGTTGGGAACTGAAGCTTTCTTT
CASSLEQGVLGTEAFF
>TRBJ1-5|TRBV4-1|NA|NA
TGCGCCAGCAGCCAAGTGGGTCAGGGGTATACTCAGCCCCAGCATTTT
CASSQVGQGYTQPQHF
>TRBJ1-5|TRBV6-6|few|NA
TGTGCCAGCAGTTACCGGGACACAAGCAATCAGCCCCAGCATTTT
CASSYRDTSNQPQHF
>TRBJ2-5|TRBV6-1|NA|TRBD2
TGTGCCAGCAGGCCCGGGACTAGCGGGGGATACCAAGAGACCCAGTACTTC
CASRPGTSGGYQETQYF